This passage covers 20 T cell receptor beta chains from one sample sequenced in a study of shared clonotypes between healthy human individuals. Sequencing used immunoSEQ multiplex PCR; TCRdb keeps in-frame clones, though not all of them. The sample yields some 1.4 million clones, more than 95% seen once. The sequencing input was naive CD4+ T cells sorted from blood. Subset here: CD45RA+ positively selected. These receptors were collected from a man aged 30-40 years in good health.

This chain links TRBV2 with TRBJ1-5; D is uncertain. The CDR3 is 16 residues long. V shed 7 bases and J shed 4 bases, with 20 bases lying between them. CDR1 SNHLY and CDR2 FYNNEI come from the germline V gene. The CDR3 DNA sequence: TGTGCCAGCACACGGACTGCGGCTGGTGAGAATCAGCCCCAGCATTTT. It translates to CASTRTAAGENQPQHF.

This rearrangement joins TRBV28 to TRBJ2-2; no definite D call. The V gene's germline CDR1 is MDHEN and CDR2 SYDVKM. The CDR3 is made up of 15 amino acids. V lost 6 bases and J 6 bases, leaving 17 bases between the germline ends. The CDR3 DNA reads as TGTGCCAGCAGCCGCCGCCGTGGATTCCCCGGGGAGCTGTTTTTT. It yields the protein CASSRRRGFPGELFF.

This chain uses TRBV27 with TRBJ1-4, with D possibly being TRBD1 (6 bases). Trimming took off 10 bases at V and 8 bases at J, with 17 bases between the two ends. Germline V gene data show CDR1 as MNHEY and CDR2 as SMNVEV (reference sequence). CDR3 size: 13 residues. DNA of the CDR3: TGTGCCACTCAGCCCATCAGGGGAGAAAAACTGTTTTTT. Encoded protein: CATQPIRGEKLFF.

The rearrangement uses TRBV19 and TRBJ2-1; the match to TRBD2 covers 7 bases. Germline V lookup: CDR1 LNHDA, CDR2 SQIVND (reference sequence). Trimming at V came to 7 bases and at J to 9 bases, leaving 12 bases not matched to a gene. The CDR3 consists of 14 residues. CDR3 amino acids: CASKERGNQGEQFF. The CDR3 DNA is TGTGCCAGTAAGGAGCGGGGAAACCAGGGTGAGCAGTTCTTC.

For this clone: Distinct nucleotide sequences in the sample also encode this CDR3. The CDR3 loop reads CASSLEGYEQYF. In DNA, the CDR3 is TGTGCCAGCAGCTTAGAAGGGTACGAGCAGTACTTC. The rearrangement joins TRBV11-2 to TRBJ2-7; unclear D gene. CDR3 length: 12 residues. V was shortened by 0 bases and J by 4 bases, with 4 bases between the two germline ends. Germline V gene sequence: CDR1 SGHAT, CDR2 FQNNGV.

CDR3 DNA sequence: TGTGCCACCAGCGGACCGGGACAGGGAGAGACCCAGTACTTC. Its translation: CATSGPGQGETQYF. The J gene is TRBJ2-5, the V gene TRBV15, with 9 bases fitting TRBD1. Germline CDR1 LNHNV, CDR2 YYDKDF (reference sequence). The CDR3 has 14 amino acids. Unmatched junction bases numbered 5, after V lost 5 bases and J lost 4 bases. The full variable domain, in which reference TRBV15 and TRBJ2-5 provide the parts outside the CDR3, is DAMVIQNPRYQVTQFGKPVTLSCSQTLNHNVMYWYQQKSSQAPKLLFHYYDKDFNNEADTPDNFQSRRPNTSFCFLDIRSPGLGDTAMYLCATSGPGQGETQYFGPGTRLLVL.

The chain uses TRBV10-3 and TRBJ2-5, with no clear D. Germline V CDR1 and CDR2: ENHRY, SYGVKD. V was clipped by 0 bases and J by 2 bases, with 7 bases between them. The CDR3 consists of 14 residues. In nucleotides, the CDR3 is TGTGCCATCAGTGAGTCCAGAGCTCAAGAGACCCAGTACTTC. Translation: CAISESRAQETQYF.

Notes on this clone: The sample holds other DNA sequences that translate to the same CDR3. The CDR3 loop is CASSLGGEQFF. CDR3 nucleotides: TGTGCCAGCAGCTTGGGGGGAGAGCAGTTCTTC. The chain couples TRBV5-4 to TRBJ2-1; the D is unclear. CDR1 is SGHNT and CDR2 is YYREEE in the germline V gene (reference sequence). V was clipped by 0 bases and J by 10 bases, with 5 bases between them. The CDR3 runs to 11 residues.

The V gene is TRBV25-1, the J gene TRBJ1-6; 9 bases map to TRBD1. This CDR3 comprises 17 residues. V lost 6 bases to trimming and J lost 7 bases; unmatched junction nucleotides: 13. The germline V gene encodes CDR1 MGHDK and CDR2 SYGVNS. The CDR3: CASRKTTGTGRNSPLHF. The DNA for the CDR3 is TGTGCCAGCAGAAAAACTACCGGGACAGGGAGGAATTCACCCCTCCACTTT.

The CDR3 is CAISEPGQLYEQYF. The CDR3 region has the DNA TGTGCCATCAGTGAACCGGGACAACTCTACGAGCAGTACTTC. The V and J genes are TRBV10-3 and TRBJ2-7; D perhaps matches TRBD1 (6 bases). V was shortened by 3 bases and J by 3 bases, with 12 bases between the two germline ends. The germline V gene has CDR1 ENHRY and CDR2 SYGVKD. CDR3 length equals 14 residues.

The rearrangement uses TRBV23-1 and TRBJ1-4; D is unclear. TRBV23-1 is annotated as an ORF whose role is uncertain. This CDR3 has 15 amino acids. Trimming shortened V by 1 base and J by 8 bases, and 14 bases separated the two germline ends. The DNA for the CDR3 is TGCGCCAGCAGTCAATTTCATCCTCGAATGGAAAAACTGTTTTTT. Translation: CASSQFHPRMEKLFF.

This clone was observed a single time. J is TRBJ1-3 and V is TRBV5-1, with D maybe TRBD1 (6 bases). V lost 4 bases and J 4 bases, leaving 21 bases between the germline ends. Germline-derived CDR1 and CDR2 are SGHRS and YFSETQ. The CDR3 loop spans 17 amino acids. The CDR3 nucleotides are TGCGCCAGCAGCCCGTGGGGGGCCGTGAGTGCAGGAAACACCATATATTTT. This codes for CASSPWGAVSAGNTIYF.

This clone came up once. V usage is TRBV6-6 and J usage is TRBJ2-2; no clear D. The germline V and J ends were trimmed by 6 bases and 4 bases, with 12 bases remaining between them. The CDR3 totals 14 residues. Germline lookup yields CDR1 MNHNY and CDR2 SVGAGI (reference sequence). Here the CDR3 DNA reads TGTGCCAGCAGCCCCCCCCTATTCACCGGGGAGCTGTTTTTT. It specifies CASSPPLFTGELFF.

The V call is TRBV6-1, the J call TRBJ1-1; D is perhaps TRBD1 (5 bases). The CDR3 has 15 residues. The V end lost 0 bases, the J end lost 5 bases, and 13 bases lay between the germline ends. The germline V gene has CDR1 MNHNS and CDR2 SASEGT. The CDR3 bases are TGTGCCAGCAGTGAAGCGGCCAGGGTTCGGACTGAAGCTTTCTTT. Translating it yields CASSEAARVRTEAFF.

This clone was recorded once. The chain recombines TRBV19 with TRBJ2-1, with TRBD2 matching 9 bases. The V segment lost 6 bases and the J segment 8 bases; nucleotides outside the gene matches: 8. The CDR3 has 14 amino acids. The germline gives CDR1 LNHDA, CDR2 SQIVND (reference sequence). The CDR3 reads CASRGREGLYEQFF. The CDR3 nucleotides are TGTGCCAGTAGGGGGCGGGAGGGCCTGTATGAGCAGTTCTTC. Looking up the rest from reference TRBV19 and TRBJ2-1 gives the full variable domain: DGGITQSPKYLFRKEGQNVTLSCEQNLNHDAMYWYRQDPGQGLRLIYYSQIVNDFQKGDIAEGYSVSREKKESFPLTVTSAQKNPTAFYLCASRGREGLYEQFFGPGTRLTVL.

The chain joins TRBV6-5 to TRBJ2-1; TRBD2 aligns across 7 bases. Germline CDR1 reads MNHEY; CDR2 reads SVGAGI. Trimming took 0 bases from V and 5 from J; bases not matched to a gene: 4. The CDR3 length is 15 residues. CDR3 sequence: CASSYSLGTNNEQFF. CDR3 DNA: TGTGCCAGCAGTTACTCGCTAGGGACTAACAATGAGCAGTTCTTC.

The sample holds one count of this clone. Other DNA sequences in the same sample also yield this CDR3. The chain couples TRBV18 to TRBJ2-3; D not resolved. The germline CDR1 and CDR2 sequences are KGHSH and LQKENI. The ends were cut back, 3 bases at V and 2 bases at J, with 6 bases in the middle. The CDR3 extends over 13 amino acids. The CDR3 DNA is TGTGCCAGCTCACCTAGACTCACAGATACGCAGTATTTT. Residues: CASSPRLTDTQYF. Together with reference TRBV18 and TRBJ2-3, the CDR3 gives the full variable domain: NAGVMQNPRHLVRRRGQEARLRCSPMKGHSHVYWYRQLPEEGLKFMVYLQKENIIDESGMPKERFSAEFPKEGPSILRIQQVVRGDSAAYFCASSPRLTDTQYFGPGTRLTVL.

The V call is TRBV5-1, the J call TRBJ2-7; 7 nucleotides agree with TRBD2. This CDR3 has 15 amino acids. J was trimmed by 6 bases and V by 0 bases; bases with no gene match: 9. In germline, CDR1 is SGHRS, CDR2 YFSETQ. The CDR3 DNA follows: TGCGCCAGCAGCTTGGTGCGGGGAGGGGCCCTCGAGCAGTACTTC. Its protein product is CASSLVRGGALEQYF.

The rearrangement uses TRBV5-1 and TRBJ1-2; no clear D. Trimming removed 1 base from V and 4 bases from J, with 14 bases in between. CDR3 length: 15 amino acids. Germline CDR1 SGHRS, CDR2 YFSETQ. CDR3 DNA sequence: TGCGCCAGCAGCTTGTTTTCCTCAACCTCCTATGGCTACACCTTC. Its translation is CASSLFSSTSYGYTF.

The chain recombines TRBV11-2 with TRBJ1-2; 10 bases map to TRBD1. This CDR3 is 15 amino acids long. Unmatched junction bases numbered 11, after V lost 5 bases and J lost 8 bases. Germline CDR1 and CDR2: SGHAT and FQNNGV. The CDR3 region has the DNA TGTGCCAGCAGCAAACCGGGACAGGGGTCGGGCGGCTACACCTTC. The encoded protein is CASSKPGQGSGGYTF.